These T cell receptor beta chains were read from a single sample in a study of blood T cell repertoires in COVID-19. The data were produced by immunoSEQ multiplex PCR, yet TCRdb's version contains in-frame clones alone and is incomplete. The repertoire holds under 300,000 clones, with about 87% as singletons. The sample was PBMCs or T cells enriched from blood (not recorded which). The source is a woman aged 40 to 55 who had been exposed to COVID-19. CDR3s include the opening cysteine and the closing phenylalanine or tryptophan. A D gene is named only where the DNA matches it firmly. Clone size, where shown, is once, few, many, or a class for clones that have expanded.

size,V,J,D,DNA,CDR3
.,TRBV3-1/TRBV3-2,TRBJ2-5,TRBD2,TGTGCCAGCAGCAATACGGGACTAGCCGGAGAGACCCAGTACTTC,CASSNTGLAGETQYF
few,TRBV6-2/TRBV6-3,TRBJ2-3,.,TGTGCCAGCAGTTCGCTGGCGGGAAGTGGATCAGATACGCAGTATTTT,CASSSLAGSGSDTQYF
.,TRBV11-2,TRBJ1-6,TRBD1,TGTGCCAGCAGCTACCTCGGACAGGGGGCTTCACCCCTCCACTTT,CASSYLGQGASPLHF
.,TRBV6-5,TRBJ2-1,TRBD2,TGTGCCAGCACGGCGTGGGAGGGTGAGCAGTTCTTC,CASTAWEGEQFF
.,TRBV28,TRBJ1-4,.,TGTGCCAGCAGTCCGCCAGAGGGAACTAATGAAAAACTGTTTTTT,CASSPPEGTNEKLFF
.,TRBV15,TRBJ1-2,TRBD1,TGTGCCACCAGCGGTATTGGACAGGGAACTAACTATGGCTACACCTTC,CATSGIGQGTNYGYTF
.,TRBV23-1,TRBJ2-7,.,TGCGCCAGCAGTCAAATCGTCAGAGGCGAGCAGTACTTC,CASSQIVRGEQYF
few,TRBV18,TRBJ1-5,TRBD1,TGTGCCAGCTCACCGGGACAGCATCAGCCCCAGCATTTT,CASSPGQHQPQHF
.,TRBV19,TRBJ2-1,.,TGTGCCAGTAGCGAGGGACTGGGCTCCTACAATGAGCAGTTCTTC,CASSEGLGSYNEQFF
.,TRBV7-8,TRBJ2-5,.,TGTGCCAGCAGCCGCCGGGAGACCCAGTACTTC,CASSRRETQYF
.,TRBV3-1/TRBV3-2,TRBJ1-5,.,TGTGCCAGCAGCCACGGACAGCTCAATCAACCCCAGCATTTT,CASSHGQLNQPQHF
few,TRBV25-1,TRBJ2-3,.,TGTGCCAGCAGTGATGGCACAGGCGTAGCAGATACGCAGTATTTT,CASSDGTGVADTQYF
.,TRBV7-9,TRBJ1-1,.,TGTGCCAGCAGCTTACTCGTGAACACTGAAGCTTTCTTT,CASSLLVNTEAFF
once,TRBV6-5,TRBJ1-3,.,TGTGCCAGCAGTTACCCTCCTGGAAACACCATATATTTT,CASSYPPGNTIYF
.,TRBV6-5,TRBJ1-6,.,TGTGCCAGCAGTTATGGGCAAGGAAATGATAATTCACCCCTCCACTTT,CASSYGQGNDNSPLHF
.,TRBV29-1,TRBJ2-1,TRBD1,TGCAGCGTGAAGACAGGGGGCTTTTACAATGAGCAGTTCTTC,CSVKTGGFYNEQFF
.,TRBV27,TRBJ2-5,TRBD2,TGTGCCAGCTACTCAACGGGGGGGCGAGAGACCCAGTACTTC,CASYSTGGRETQYF